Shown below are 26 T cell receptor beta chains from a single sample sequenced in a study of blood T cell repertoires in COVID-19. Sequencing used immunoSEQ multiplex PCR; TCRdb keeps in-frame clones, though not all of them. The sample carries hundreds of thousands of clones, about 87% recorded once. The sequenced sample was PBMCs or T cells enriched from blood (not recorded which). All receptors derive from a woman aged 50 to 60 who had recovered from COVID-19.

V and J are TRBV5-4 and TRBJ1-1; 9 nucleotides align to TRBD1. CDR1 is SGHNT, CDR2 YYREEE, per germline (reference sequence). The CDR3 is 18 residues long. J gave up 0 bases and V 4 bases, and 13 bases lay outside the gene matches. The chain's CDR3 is CASSRGGTGFFMNTEAFF. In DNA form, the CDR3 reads TGTGCCAGCAGCCGAGGGGGGACAGGGTTTTTTATGAACACTGAAGCTTTCTTT.

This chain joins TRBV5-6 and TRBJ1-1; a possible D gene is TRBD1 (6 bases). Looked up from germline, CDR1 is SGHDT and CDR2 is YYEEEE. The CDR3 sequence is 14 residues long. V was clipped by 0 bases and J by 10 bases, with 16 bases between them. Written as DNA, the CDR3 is TGTGCCAGCAGCTTGGGACAGGTGAAGGTTGGAGCTTTCTTT. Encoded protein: CASSLGQVKVGAFF.

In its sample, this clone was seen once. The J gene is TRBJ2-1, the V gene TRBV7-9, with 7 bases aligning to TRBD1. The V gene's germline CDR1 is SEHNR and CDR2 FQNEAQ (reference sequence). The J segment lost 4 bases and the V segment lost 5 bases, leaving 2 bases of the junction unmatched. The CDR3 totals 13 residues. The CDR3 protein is CASSRDSYNEQFF. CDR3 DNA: TGTGCCAGCAGCCGGGACAGTTACAATGAGCAGTTCTTC.

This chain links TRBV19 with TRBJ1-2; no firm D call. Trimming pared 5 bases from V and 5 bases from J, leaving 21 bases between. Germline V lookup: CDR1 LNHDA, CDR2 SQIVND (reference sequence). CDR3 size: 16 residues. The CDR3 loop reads CASSPQRRTPTYGYTF. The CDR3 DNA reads TGTGCCAGTAGTCCCCAGCGAAGAACCCCCACTTATGGCTACACCTTC.

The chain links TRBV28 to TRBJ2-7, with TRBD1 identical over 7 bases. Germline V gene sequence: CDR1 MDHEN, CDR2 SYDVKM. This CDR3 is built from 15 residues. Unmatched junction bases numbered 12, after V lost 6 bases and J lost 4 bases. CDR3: CASSPQGGRVYEQYF. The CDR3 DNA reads TGTGCCAGCAGCCCTCAAGGGGGCAGGGTGTACGAGCAGTACTTC.

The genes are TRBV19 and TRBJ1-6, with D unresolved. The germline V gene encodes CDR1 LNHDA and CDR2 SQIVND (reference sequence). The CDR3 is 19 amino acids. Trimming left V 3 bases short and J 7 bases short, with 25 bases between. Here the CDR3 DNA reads TGTGCCAGTAGTATTAGTGGTCCCATTATGGGGAGCGCAAATTCACCCCTCCACTTT. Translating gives CASSISGPIMGSANSPLHF.

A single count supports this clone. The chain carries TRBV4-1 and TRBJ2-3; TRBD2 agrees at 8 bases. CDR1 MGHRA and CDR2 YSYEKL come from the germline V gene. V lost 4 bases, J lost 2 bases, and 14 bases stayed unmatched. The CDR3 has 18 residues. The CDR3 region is CASSPAGQRGPLTDTQYF. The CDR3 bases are TGCGCCAGCAGCCCAGCAGGGCAGCGGGGGCCACTCACAGATACGCAGTATTTT.

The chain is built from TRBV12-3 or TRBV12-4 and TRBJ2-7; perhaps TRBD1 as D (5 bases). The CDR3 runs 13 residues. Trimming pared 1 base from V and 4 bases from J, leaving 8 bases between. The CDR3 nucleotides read TGTGCCAGCAGTTTAGGGACACTGTACGAGCAGTACTTC. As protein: CASSLGTLYEQYF.

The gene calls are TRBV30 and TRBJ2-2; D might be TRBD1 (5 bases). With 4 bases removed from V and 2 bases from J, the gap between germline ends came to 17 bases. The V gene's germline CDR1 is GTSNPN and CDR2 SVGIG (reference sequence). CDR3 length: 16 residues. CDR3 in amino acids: CAWTLPHRPNTGELFF. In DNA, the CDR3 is TGTGCCTGGACTTTGCCCCACAGGCCCAACACCGGGGAGCTGTTTTTT.

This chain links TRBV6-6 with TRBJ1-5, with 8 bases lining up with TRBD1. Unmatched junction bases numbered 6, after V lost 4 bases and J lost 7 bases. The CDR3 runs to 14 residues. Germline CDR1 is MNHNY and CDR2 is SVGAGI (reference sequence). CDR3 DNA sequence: TGTGCCAGCAGTTTGGACAGGGTCGGCCAGCCCCAGCATTTT. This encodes CASSLDRVGQPQHF.

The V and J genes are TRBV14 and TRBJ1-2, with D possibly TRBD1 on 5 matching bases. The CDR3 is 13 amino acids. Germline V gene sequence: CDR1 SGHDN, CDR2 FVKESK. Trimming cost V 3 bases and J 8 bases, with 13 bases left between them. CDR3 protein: CASSHRSRGGYTF. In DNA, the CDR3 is TGTGCCAGCAGCCACCGTAGTAGGGGCGGCTACACCTTC.

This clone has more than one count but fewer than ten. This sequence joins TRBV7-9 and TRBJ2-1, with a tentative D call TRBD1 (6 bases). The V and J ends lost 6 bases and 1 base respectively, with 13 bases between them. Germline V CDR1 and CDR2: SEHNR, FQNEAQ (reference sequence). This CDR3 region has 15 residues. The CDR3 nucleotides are TGTGCCAGCAGGGGTGACAGGTGGTCCTACAATGAGCAGTTCTTC. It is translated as CASRGDRWSYNEQFF.

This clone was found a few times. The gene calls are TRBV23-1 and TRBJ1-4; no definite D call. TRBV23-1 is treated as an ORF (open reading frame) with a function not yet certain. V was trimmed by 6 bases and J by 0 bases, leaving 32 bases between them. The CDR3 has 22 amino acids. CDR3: CASSPLFERVGVQLTTNEKLFF. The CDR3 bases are TGCGCCAGCAGCCCACTTTTCGAGCGGGTGGGCGTACAACTGACAACTAATGAAAAACTGTTTTTT.

The CDR3 DNA follows: TGTGCCAGCTCACCAGCGGCGGGGCCGGACGGTAACATTCAGTACTTC. Encoded protein: CASSPAAGPDGNIQYF. This chain joins TRBV18 and TRBJ2-4; a weak D match, TRBD2 (6 bases). CDR1 and CDR2 from the germline V gene are KGHSH and LQKENI. CDR3 length: 16 amino acids. The germline V and J ends were trimmed by 2 bases and 7 bases, with 18 bases remaining between them.

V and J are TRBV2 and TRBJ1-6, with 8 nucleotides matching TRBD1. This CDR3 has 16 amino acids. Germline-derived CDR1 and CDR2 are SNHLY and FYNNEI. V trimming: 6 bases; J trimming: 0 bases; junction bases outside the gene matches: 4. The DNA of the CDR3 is TGTGCCAGCAGAGGGACAGGAAGCTCCTATAATTCACCCCTCCACTTT. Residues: CASRGTGSSYNSPLHF. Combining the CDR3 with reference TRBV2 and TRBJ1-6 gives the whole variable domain EPEVTQTPSHQVTQMGQEVILRCVPISNHLYFYWYRQILGQKVEFLVSFYNNEISEKSEIFDDQFSVERPDGSNFTLKIRSTKLEDSAMYFCASRGTGSSYNSPLHFGNGTRLTVT.

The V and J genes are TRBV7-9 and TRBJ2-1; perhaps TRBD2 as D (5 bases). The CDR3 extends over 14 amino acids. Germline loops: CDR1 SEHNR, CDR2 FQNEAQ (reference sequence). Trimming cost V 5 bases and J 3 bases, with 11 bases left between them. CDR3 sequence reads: CASSPAGGYNEQFF. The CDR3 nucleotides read TGTGCCAGCAGCCCGGCAGGAGGCTACAATGAGCAGTTCTTC.

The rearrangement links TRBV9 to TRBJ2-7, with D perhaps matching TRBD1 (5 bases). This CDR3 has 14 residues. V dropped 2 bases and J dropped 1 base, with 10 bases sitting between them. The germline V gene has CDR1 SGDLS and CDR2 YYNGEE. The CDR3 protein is CASSVGLPSYEQYF. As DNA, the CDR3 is TGTGCCAGCAGCGTGGGGCTTCCATCCTACGAGCAGTACTTC.

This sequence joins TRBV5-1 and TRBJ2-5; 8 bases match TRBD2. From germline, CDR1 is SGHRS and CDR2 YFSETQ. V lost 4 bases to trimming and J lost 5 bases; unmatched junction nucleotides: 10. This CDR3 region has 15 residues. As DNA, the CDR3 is TGCGCCAGCAGCAACCCTTTGACTAGCGTGGAGACCCAGTACTTC. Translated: CASSNPLTSVETQYF.

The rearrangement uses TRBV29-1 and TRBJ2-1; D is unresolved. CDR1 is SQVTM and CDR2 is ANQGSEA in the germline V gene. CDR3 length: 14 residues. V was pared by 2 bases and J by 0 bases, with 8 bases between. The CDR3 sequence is CSVEPHSSYNEQFF. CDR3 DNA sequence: TGCAGCGTTGAACCGCACAGCTCCTACAATGAGCAGTTCTTC.

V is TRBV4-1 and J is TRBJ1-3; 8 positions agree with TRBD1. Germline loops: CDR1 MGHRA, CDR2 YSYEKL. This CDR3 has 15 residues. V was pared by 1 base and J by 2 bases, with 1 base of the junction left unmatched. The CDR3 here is CASSQGQGPGNTIYF. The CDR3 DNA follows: TGCGCCAGCAGCCAAGGACAGGGGCCTGGAAACACCATATATTTT.

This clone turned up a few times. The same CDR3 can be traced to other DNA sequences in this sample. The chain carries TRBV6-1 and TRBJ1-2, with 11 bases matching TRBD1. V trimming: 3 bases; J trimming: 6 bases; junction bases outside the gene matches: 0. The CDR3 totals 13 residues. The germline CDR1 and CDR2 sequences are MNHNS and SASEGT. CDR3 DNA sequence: TGTGCCAGCAGTGAGGGACAGGGGGATGGCTACACCTTC. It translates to CASSEGQGDGYTF.

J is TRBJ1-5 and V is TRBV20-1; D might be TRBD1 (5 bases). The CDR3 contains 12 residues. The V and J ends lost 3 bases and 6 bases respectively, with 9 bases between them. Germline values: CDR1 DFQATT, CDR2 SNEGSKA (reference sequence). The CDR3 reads CSASNGGQPQHF. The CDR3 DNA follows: TGCAGTGCTAGTAACGGGGGTCAGCCCCAGCATTTT.

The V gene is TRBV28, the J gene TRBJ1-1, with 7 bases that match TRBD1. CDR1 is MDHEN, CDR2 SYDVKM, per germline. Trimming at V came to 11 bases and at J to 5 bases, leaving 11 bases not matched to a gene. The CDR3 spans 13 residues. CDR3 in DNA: TGTGCCGCCCTCGACAGGGAAATAACTGAAGCTTTCTTT. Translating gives CAALDREITEAFF.

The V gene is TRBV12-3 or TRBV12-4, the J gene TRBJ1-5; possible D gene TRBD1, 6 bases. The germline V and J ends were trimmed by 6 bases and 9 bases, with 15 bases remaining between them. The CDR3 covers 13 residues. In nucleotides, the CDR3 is TGTGCCAGCAGGCTTCGGACAGCCGGGCCCCAGCATTTT. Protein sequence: CASRLRTAGPQHF.

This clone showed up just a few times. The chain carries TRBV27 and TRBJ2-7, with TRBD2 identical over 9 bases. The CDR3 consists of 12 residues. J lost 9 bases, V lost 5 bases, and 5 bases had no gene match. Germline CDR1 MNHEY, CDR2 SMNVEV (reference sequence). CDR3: CASSPPRGGQYF. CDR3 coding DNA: TGTGCCAGCAGTCCGCCGCGGGGGGGGCAGTACTTC.

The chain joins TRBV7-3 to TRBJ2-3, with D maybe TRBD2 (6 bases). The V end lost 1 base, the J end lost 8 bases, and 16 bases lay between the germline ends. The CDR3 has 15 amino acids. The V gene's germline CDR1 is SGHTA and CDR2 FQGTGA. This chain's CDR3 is CASSLSREVGGTQYF. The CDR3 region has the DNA TGTGCCAGCAGCTTAAGCAGGGAGGTTGGAGGTACGCAGTATTTT.